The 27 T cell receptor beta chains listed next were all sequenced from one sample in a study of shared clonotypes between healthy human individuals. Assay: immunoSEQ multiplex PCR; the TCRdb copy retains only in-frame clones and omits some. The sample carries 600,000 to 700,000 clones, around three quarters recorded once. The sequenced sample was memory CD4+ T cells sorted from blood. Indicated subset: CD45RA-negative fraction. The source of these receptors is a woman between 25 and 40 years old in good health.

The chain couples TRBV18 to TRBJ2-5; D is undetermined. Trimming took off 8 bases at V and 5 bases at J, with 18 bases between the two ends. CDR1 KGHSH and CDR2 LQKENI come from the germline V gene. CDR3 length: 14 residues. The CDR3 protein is CASGLRTSRETQYF. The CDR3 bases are TGTGCCAGCGGCTTGAGGACCAGTCGGGAGACCCAGTACTTC.

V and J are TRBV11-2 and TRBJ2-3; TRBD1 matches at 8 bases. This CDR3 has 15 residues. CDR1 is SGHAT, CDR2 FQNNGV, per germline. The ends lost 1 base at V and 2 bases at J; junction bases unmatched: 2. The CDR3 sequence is CASSLGTGYTDTQYF. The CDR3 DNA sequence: TGTGCCAGCAGCTTAGGGACAGGGTACACAGATACGCAGTATTTT. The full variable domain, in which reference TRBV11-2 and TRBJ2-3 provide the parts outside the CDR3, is EAGVAQSPRYKIIEKRQSVAFWCNPISGHATLYWYQQILGQGPKLLIQFQNNGVVDDSQLPKDRFSAERLKGVDSTLKIQPAKLEDSAVYLCASSLGTGYTDTQYFGPGTRLTVL.

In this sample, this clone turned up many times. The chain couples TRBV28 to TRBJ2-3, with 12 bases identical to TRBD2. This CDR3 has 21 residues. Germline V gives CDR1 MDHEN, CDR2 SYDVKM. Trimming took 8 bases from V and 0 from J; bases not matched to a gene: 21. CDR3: CASGNVTTGLAGRASTDTQYF. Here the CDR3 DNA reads TGTGCCAGCGGGAACGTCACAACAGGACTAGCGGGAAGGGCTAGCACAGATACGCAGTATTTT.

The CDR3 sequence is CASSSQPLGANTEAFF. CDR3 bases: TGTGCCAGCAGCTCCCAGCCATTGGGCGCGAACACTGAAGCTTTCTTT. The chain combines TRBV11-2 with TRBJ1-1; D is undetermined. CDR1 and CDR2 (germline): SGHAT, FQNNGV. This CDR3 spans 16 amino acids. The V and J ends lost 4 bases and 1 base respectively, with 16 bases between them.

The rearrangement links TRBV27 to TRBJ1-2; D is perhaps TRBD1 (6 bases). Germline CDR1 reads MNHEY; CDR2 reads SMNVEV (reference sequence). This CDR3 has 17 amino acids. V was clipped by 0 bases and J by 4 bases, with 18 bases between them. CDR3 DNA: TGTGCCAGCAGTTTATCGCCGTCGGGGGGCCGAGTCTATGGCTACACCTTC. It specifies CASSLSPSGGRVYGYTF.

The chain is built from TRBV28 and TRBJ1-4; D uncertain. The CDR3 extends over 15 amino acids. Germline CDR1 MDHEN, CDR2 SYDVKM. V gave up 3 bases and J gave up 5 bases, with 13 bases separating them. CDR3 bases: TGTGCCAGCAGTTTCTTGGCAGGTGGGAATGAAAAACTGTTTTTT. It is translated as CASSFLAGGNEKLFF.

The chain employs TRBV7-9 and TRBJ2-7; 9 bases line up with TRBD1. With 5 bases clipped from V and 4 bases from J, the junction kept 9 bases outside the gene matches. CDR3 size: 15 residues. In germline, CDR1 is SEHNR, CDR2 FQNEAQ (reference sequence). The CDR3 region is CASSRTTGGLYEQYF. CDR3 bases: TGTGCCAGCAGCCGAACCACAGGGGGCCTGTACGAGCAGTACTTC. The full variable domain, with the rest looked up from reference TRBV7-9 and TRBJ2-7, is DTGVSQNPRHKITKRGQNVTFRCDPISEHNRLYWYRQTLGQGPEFLTYFQNEAQLEKSRLLSDRFSAERPKGSFSTLEIQRTEQGDSAMYLCASSRTTGGLYEQYFGPGTRLTVT.

CDR3 nucleotides: TGTGCCAGCAGCAAAGGGACTAGCGGAGGGAACCCAGAAGAGACCCAGTACTTC. Amino acid sequence: CASSKGTSGGNPEETQYF. V gene TRBV5-8 combines with J gene TRBJ2-5; TRBD2 matches 11 bases. The CDR3 runs 18 residues. Germline CDR1 reads SGHTS; CDR2 reads YDEGEE. After removal of 4 bases from V and 3 bases from J, the junction contained 14 bases not matched to a gene.

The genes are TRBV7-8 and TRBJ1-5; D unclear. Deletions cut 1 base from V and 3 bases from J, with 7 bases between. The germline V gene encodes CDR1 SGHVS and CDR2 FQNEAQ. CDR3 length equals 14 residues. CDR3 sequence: CASSLGVINQPQHF. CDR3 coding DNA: TGTGCCAGCAGCTTAGGAGTTATCAATCAGCCCCAGCATTTT.

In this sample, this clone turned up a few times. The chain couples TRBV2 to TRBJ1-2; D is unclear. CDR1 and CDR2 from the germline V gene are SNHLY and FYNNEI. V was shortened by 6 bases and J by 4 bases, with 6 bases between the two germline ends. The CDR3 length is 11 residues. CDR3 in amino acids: CASRQSYGYTF. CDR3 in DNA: TGTGCCAGCAGACAGTCCTATGGCTACACCTTC. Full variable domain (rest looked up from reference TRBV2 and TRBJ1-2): EPEVTQTPSHQVTQMGQEVILRCVPISNHLYFYWYRQILGQKVEFLVSFYNNEISEKSEIFDDQFSVERPDGSNFTLKIRSTKLEDSAMYFCASRQSYGYTFGSGTRLTVV.

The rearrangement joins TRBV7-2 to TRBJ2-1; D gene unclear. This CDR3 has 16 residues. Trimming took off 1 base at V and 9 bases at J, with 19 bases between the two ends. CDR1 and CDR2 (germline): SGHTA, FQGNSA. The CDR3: CASSLEASSLWAEQFF. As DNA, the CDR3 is TGTGCCAGCAGCTTAGAAGCGTCGAGTCTGTGGGCTGAGCAGTTCTTC.

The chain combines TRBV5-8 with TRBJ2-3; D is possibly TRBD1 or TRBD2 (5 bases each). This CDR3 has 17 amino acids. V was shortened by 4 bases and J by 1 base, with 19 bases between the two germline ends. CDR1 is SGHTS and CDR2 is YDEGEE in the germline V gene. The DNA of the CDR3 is TGTGCCAGCAGCCCGCCCACTCTCGGGACCGGCACAGATACGCAGTATTTT. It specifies CASSPPTLGTGTDTQYF.

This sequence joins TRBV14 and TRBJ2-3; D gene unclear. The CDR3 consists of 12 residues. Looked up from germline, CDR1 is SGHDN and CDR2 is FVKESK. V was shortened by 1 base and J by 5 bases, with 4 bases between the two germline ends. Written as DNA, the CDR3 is TGTGCCAGCAGCCAAGTGGTAGATACGCAGTATTTT. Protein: CASSQVVDTQYF.

The CDR3 nucleotides read TGTGCCACCAGTTACCGCCTGTGGGAAGAGAACAATGAGCAGTTCTTC. This translates into CATSYRLWEENNEQFF. The chain is built from TRBV15 and TRBJ2-1, with D unclear. Germline assignment: CDR1 LNHNV and CDR2 YYDKDF (reference sequence). CDR3 length: 16 residues. V dropped 6 bases and J dropped 5 bases, with 20 bases sitting between them.

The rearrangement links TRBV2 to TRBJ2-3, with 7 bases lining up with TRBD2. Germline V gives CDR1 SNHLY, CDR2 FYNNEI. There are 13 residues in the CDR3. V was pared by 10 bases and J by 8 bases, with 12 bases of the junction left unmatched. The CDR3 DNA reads TGTGCCAATTCGGACCCGGGGAGGGGTACGCAGTATTTT. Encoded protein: CANSDPGRGTQYF.

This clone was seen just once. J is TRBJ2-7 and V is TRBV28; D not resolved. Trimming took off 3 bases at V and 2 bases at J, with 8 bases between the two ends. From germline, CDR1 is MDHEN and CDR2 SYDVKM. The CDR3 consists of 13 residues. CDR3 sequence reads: CASSFILTYEQYF. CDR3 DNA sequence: TGTGCCAGCAGTTTTATTCTAACCTACGAGCAGTACTTC.

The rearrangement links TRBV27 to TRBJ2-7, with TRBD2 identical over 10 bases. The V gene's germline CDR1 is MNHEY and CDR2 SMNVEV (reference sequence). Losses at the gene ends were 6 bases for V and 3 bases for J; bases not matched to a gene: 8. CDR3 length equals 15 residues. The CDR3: CASRGGLAKHYEQYF. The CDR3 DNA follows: TGTGCCAGCAGGGGGGGACTAGCGAAGCACTACGAGCAGTACTTC.

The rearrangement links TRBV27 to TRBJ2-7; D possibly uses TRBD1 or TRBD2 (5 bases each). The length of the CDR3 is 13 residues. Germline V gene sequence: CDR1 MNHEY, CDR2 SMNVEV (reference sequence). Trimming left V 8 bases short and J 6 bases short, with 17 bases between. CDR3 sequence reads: CASAASRGGEQYF. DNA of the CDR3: TGTGCCAGCGCCGCCTCCCGGGGCGGCGAGCAGTACTTC.

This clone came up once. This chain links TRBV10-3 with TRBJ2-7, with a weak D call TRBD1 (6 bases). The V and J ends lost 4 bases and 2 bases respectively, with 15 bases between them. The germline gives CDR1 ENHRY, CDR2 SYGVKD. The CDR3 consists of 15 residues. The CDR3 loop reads CAISGNRVEAYEQYF. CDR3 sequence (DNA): TGTGCCATCAGTGGCAACAGGGTAGAGGCCTACGAGCAGTACTTC.

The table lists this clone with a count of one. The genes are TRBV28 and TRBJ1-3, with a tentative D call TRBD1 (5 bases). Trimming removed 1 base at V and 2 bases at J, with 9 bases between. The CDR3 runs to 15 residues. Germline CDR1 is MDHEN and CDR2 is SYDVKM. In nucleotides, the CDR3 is TGTGCCAGCAGTTTATTCAGCAGGGCTGGAAACACCATATATTTT. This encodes CASSLFSRAGNTIYF.

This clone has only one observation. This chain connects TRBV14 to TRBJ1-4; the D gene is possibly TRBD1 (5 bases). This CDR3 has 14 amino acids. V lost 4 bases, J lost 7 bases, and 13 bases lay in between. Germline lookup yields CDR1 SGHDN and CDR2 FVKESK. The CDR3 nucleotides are TGTGCCAGCAGCCCGCAGTTCGGGGGTGAAAAACTGTTTTTT. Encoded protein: CASSPQFGGEKLFF.

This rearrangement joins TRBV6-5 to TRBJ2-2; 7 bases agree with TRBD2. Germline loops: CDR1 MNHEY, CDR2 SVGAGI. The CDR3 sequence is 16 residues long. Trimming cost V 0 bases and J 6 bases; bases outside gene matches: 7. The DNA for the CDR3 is TGTGCCAGCAGTTACTCACAGCGGGGCTTAGCCGGGGAGCTGTTTTTT. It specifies CASSYSQRGLAGELFF.

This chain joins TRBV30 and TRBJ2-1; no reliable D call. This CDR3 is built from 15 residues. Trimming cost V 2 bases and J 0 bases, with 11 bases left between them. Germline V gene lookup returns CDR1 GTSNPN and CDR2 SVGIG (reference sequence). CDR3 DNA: TGTGCCTGGAGTATCGGATCAAGCTCCTACAATGAGCAGTTCTTC. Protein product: CAWSIGSSSYNEQFF.

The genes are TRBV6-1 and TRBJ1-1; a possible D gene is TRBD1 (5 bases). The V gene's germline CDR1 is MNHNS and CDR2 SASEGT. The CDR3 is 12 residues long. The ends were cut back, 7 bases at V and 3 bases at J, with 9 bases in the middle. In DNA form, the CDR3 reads TGTGCCAGCACTCCCAGGGACACTGAAGCTTTCTTT. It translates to CASTPRDTEAFF.

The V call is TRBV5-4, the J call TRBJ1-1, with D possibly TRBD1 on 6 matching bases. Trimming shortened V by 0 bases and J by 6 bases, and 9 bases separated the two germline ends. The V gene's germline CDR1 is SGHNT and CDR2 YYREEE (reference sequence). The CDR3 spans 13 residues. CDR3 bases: TGTGCCAGCAGCTTGGACAGGGTTGCTGAAGCTTTCTTT. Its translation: CASSLDRVAEAFF.

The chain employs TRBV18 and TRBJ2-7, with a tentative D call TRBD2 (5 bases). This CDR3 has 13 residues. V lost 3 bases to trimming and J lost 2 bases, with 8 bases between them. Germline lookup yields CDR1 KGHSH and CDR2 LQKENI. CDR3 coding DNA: TGTGCCAGCTCACCCCGGGATGCCTACGAGCAGTACTTC. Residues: CASSPRDAYEQYF.

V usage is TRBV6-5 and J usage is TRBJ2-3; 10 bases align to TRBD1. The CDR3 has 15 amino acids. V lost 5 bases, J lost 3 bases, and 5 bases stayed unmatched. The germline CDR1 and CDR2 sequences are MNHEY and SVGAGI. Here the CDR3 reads CASSRQGALTDTQYF. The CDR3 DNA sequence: TGTGCCAGCAGTCGACAGGGGGCGCTGACAGATACGCAGTATTTT.